This TCR beta chain was profiled in a study of cytomegalovirus exposure and HLA in healthy donors. The study ran its PCR with 60 Vbeta and 13 Jbeta primers. The table came from immunoSEQ multiplex PCR; TCRdb's copy has only in-frame clones and leaves some out. The sample carries roughly 100,000 clones, 71% recorded once. Points on this clone: What it binds is not known.

The study, taken as a whole, reports: One cluster of highly shared sequence variants probably arose as a sequencing artifact.

This clonotype was sampled from a female donor in good health and CMV-seronegative. Specimen: PBMCs.

This chain's CDR3 is CASSAPGTSGTMATQYF. The CDR3 nucleotides are TGTGCCAGCTCAGCCCCCGGGACTAGCGGGACTATGGCTACGCAGTATTTT. The rearrangement links TRBV18 to TRBJ2-3, with 13 bases aligning to TRBD2. Germline CDR1 and CDR2: KGHSH and LQKENI. V gave up 5 bases and J gave up 8 bases; unmatched junction bases: 13. The CDR3 consists of 17 residues.